Included here is one TCR beta chain sequence, with context. It lacks a known antigen. Base-call qualities are not available, and no considerably larger clone is one nucleotide away. The time point label, read with the paper, signifies: about 28 days (+/-7) after the second vaccine dose. AZD1222 recipients whose second dose came at about 4 weeks and those whose second dose came at about 12 weeks were combined into one group, since spike-specific TCR depth and breadth did not differ between the two schedules. The vaccinee samples were drawn from two UK trials, COV001 and COV002, one of which was a single-blind randomized controlled phase 2/3 trial testing AZD1222 (ChAdOx1 nCoV-19) in healthy adults. For TCRbeta chain sequencing, PBMC samples from trial participants were taken at day 0 and at day 28 after the second dose. The CDR3 regions of human TCRbeta chains were analyzed by immunosequencing. The authors' pipeline ran thus. Repertoire TCRs were checked for matches against a reference library of SARS-CoV-2-specific TCRs that had been generated using the MIRA antigen-specificity platform. Breadth was defined as the fraction of unique TCRs that were SARS-CoV-2-associated. Depth was defined as the fraction of total T cells that were SARS-CoV-2-associated. Using the MIRA data, each spike-specific TCR was mapped to the spike region that the TCR reacts to and placed in a CD4 or CD8 class. Log10-transformed breadth and depth values were compared by one-way ANOVA with Sidak's multiple comparisons tests. TCRdb retrieved this table from immuneACCESS and kept in-frame rearrangements only. Not all clones are present; in checked studies, unresolved V genes account for under half, and no reason is known for the remainder. The V and J calls and clone size are taken from that table; D and trimming were inferred from the DNA. The sample has about 130,000 clones on record, 88% of them singletons. The ten biggest clones cover around 5.3% of the sample.

The data derive from a study of T cell responses to AZD1222 COVID-19 vaccine (dated by TCRdb to about 2021). Background on the whole study: TCR sequencing covered 233 trial participants: 200 to 220 given two doses of AZD1222 and 26 given two doses of MenACWY control vaccine. Trial participants were enrolled into age subgroups of 18-55, 56-69 and 70-plus years, which contained about 150, 28 and 57 TCR-sequenced participants, respectively. General study outcomes and caveats: Nearly half of unique spike-specific TCRs reportedly recognized epitopes outside regions mutated in the B.1.351 and B.1.1.7 variants. Conclusions about previously exposed vaccinees are limited, since just a handful of AZD1222 recipients were seropositive for SARS-CoV-2 at baseline. Participants were mostly white British, with more females than males. The authors suggested clonal diversity may have been underestimated. Vaccine-associated CD4 TCRs spanned the whole spike protein, with dominant responses in regions 160-218 and 743-854. The 56-69-year group was small, and its depth increase did not reach significance, likely because of low power. After two AZD1222 doses, spike-specific TCR breadth and depth were significantly higher than at day 0 and than in MenACWY recipients. Because no day 14 peak-response samples were available, the repertoires could be characterized only after the peak T cell response.

For CDR1 and CDR2, the germline V gene lists SGHAT and FQNNGV. The junction shows trimming of 1 base on V and 3 bases on J, plus 12 bases between the germline ends. From cysteine to phenylalanine, the CDR3 is 15 amino acids long. Just the 45-base CDR3 DNA is kept, in frame starting at base 1. The source is an adult who received the AZD1222 COVID-19 vaccine. The specimen was peripheral blood, collected 28 days after the second AZD1222 dose. Here the chain combines TRBV11-2 and TRBJ2-5; the D element might be TRBD1 or TRBD2, as each aligns at 5 bases. The CDR3 here reads CASSLVGEDEETQYF. The nucleotides are TGTGCCAGCAGCTTAGTGGGGGAAGACGAAGAGACCCAGTACTTC.